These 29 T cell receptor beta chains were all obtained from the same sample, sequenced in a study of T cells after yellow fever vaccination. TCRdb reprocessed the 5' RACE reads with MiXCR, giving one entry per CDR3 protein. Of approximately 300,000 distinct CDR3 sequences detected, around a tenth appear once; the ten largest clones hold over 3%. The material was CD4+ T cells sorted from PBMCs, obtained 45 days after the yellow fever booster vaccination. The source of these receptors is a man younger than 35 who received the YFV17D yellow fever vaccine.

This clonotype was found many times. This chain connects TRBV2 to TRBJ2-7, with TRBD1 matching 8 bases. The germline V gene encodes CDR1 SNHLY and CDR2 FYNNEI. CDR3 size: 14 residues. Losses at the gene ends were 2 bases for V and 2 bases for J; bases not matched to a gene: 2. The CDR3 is CASSEQGATYEQYV. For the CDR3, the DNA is TGTGCCAGCAGTGAACAGGGGGCGACCTACGAGCAGTACGTC.

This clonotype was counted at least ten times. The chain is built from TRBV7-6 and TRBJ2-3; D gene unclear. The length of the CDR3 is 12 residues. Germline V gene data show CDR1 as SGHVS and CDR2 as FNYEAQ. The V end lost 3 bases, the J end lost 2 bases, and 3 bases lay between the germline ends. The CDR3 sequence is CASSLPTDTQYF. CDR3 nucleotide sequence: TGTGCCAGCAGCTTGCCCACAGATACGCAGTATTTT. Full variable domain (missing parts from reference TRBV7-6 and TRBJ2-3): GAGVSQSPRYKVTKRGQDVALRCDPISGHVSLYWYRQALGQGPEFLTYFNYEAQQDKSGLPNDRFSAERPEGSISTLTIQRTEQRDSAMYRCASSLPTDTQYFGPGTRLTVL.

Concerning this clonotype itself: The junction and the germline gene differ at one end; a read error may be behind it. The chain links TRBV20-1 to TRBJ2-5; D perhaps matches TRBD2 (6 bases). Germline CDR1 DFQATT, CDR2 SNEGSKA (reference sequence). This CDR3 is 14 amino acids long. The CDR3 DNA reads TGCAGTGCTGGAGACTATTGGAGGGGAGAGACCCAGTACTTC. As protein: CSAGDYWRGETQYF.

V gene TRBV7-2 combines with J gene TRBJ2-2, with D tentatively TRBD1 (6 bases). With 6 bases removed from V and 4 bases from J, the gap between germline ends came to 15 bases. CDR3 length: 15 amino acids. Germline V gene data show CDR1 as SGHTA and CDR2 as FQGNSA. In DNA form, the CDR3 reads TGTGCCAGCAGGTTAACCGGGACAATCACCGGGGAGCTGTTTTTT. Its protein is CASRLTGTITGELFF. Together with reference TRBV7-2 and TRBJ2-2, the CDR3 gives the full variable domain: GAGVSQSPSNKVTEKGKDVELRCDPISGHTALYWYRQSLGQGLEFLIYFQGNSAPDKSGLPSDRFSAERTGGSVSTLTIQRTQQEDSAVYLCASRLTGTITGELFFGEGSRLTVL.

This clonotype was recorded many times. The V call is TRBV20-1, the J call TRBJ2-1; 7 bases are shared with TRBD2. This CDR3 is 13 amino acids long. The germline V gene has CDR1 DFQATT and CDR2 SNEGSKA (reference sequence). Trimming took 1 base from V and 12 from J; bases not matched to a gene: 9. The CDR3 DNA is TGCAGTGCTAGAGGCGGGGGTCCACGCTTGCAGTTCTTC. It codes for CSARGGGPRLQFF.

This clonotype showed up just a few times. In DNA, the CDR3 is TGCAGCGTTGTTCCGAACACCGGGGAGCTGTTTTTT. This translates into CSVVPNTGELFF. This chain uses TRBV29-1 with TRBJ2-2; D is undetermined. Per germline, CDR1 SQVTM and CDR2 ANQGSEA. The germline V and J ends were trimmed by 4 bases and 0 bases, with 3 bases remaining between them. The CDR3 length is 12 residues.

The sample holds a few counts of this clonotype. The CDR3 nucleotides are TGCGCCAGCAGATCCACTCCGGGGGTCTACGAGCAGTACTTC. Residues: CASRSTPGVYEQYF. V gene TRBV5-1 combines with J gene TRBJ2-7, with D possibly being TRBD2 (6 bases). Per the germline V gene, CDR1 is SGHRS and CDR2 is YFSETQ. The V gene lost 5 bases and the J gene lost 3 bases, with 15 bases spanning the gap. This CDR3 contains 14 residues.

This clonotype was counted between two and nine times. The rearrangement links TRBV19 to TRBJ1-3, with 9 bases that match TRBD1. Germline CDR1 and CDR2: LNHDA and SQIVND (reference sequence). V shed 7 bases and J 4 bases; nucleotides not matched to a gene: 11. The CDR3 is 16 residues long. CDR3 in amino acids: CASTGQGSVGGNTIYF. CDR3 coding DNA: TGTGCCAGTACGGGACAGGGATCGGTAGGCGGAAACACCATATATTTT.

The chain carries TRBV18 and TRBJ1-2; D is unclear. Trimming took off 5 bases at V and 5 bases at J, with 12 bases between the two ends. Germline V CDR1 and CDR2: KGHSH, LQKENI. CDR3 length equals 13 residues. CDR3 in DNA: TGTGCCAGCTCATTCGATGAGACTTATGGCTACACCTTC. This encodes CASSFDETYGYTF.

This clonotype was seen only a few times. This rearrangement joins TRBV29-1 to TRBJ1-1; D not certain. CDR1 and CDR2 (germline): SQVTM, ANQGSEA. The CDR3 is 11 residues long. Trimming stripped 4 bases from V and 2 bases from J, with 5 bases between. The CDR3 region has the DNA TGCAGCGTTGGATTTAACACTGAAGCTTTCTTT. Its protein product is CSVGFNTEAFF.

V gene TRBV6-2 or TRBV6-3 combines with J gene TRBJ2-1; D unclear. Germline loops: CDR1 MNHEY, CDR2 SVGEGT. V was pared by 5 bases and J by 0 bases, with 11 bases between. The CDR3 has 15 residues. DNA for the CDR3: TGTGCCAGCAGTGCCAGGACGAGCTCCTACAATGAGCAGTTCTTC. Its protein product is CASSARTSSYNEQFF.

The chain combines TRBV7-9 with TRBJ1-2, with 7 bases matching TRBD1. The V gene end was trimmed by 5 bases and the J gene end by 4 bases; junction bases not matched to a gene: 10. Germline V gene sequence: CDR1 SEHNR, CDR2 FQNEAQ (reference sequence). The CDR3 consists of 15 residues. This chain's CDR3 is CASSPRRQGSYGYTF. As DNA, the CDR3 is TGTGCCAGCAGCCCGAGGCGACAGGGTAGCTATGGCTACACCTTC.

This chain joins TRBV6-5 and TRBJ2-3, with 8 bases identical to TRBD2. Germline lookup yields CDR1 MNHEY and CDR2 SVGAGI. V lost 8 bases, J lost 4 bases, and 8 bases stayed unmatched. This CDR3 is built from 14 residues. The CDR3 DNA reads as TGTGCCAGCCCCTTAGCGGGGAGGGCAGATACGCAGTATTTT. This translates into CASPLAGRADTQYF.

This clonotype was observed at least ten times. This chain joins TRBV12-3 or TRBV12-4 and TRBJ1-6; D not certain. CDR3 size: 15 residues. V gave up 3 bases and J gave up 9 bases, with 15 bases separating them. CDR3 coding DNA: TGTGCCAGCAGTTTTCGGGTTACTAGGAGTTCACCCCTCCACTTT. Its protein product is CASSFRVTRSSPLHF.

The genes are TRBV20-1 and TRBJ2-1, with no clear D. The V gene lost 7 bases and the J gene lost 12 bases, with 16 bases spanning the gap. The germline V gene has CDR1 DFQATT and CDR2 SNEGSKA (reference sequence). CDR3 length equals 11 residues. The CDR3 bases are TGCAGTGAGGCCTACGACAAGGGGCAGTTCTTC. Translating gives CSEAYDKGQFF.

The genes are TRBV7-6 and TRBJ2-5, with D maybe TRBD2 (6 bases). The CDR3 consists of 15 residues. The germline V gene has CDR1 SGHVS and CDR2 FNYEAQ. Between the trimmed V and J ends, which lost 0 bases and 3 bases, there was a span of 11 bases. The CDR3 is CASSLAGGSKETQYF. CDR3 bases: TGTGCCAGCAGCTTAGCTGGGGGGTCGAAAGAGACCCAGTACTTC.

The CDR3 reads CSADRIYGYTF. The CDR3 region has the DNA TGCAGTGCTGACAGGATTTATGGCTACACCTTC. The chain joins TRBV20-1 to TRBJ1-2, with D perhaps matching TRBD1 (6 bases). This CDR3 is built from 11 residues. Germline lookup yields CDR1 DFQATT and CDR2 SNEGSKA (reference sequence). V gave up 5 bases and J gave up 5 bases, with 9 bases separating them.

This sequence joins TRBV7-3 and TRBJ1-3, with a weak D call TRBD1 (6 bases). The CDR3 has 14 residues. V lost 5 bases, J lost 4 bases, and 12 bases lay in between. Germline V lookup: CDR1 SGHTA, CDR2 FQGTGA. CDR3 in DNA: TGTGCCAGCAGCATGGGGGCGGAAGGAAACACCATATATTTT. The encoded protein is CASSMGAEGNTIYF.

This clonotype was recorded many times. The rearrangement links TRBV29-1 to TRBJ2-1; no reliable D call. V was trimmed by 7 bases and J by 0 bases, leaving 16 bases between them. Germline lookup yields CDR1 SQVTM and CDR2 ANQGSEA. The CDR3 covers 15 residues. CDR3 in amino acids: CSGVHPGSSYNEQFF. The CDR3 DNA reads TGCAGCGGTGTTCATCCCGGCAGCTCCTACAATGAGCAGTTCTTC.

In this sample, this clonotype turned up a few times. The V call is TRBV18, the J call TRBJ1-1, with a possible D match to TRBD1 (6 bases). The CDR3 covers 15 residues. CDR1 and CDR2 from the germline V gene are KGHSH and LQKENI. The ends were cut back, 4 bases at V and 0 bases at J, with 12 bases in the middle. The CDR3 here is CASSLQGRVNTEAFF. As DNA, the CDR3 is TGTGCCAGCTCACTTCAGGGGAGGGTGAACACTGAAGCTTTCTTT. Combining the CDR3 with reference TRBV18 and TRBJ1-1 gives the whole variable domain NAGVMQNPRHLVRRRGQEARLRCSPMKGHSHVYWYRQLPEEGLKFMVYLQKENIIDESGMPKERFSAEFPKEGPSILRIQQVVRGDSAAYFCASSLQGRVNTEAFFGQGTRLTVV.

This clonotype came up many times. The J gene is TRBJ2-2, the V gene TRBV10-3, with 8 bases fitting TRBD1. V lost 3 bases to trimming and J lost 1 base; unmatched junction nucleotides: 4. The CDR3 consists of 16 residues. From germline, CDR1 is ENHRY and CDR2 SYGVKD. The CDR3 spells CAISEAGTGNTGELFF. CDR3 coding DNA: TGTGCCATCAGTGAAGCCGGGACAGGGAACACCGGGGAGCTGTTTTTT.

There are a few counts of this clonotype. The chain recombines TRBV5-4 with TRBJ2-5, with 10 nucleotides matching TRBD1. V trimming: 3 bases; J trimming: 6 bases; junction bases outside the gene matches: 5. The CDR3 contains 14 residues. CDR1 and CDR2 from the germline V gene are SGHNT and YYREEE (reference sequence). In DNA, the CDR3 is TGTGCCAGCAGCTCGGGACAGGGGAGGCAGACCCAGTACTTC. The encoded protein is CASSSGQGRQTQYF.

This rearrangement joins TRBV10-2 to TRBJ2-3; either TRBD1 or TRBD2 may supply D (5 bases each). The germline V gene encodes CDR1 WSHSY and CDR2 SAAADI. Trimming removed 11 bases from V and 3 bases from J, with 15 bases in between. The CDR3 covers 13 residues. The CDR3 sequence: CAGRDPGTDTQYF. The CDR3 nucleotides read TGCGCCGGCCGGGACCCGGGTACAGATACGCAGTATTTT.

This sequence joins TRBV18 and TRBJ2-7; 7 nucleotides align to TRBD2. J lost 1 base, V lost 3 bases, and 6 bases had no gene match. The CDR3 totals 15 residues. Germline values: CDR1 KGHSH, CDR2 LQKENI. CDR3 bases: TGTGCCAGCTCACCGCTGGACGGGGGGTCCTACGAGCAGTACTTC. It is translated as CASSPLDGGSYEQYF.

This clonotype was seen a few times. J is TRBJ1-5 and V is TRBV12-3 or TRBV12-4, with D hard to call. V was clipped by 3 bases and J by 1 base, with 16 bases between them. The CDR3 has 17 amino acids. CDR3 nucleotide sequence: TGTGCCAGCAGTTTGGGTGTGTGGGAACAAAGCAATCAGCCCCAGCATTTT. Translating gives CASSLGVWEQSNQPQHF.

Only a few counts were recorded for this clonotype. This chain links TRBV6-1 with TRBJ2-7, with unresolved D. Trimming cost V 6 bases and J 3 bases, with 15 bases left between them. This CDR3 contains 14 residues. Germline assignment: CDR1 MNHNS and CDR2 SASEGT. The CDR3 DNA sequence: TGTGCCAGCAGAATCCAGGCAGATAGCTACGAGCAGTACTTC. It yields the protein CASRIQADSYEQYF.

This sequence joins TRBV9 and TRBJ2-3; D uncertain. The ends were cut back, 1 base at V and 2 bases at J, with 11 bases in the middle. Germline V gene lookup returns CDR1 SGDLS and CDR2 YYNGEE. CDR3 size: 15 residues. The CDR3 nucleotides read TGTGCCAGCAGCGTATTCGGGCGGAACACAGATACGCAGTATTTT. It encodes CASSVFGRNTDTQYF.

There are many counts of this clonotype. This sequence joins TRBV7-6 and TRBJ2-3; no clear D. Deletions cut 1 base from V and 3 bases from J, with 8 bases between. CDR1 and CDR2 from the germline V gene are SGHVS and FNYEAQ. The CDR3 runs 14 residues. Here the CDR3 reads CASSLGLPTDTQYF. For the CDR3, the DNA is TGTGCCAGCAGCTTAGGTCTGCCGACAGATACGCAGTATTTT.

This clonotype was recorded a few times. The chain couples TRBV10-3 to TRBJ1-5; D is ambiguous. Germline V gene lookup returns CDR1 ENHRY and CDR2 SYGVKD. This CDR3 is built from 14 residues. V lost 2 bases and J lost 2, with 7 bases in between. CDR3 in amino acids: CAISEGVRNQPQHF. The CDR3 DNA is TGTGCCATCAGTGAGGGGGTTCGCAATCAGCCCCAGCATTTT.